A single count supports the clone carrying this T cell receptor beta chain. Its matching antigen is unknown. This record belongs to a study of long-term antiretroviral therapy in people with HIV. The germline CDR1 and CDR2 sequences are LNHDA and SQIVND (reference sequence). This CDR3 comprises 12 residues. V dropped 4 bases and J dropped 8 bases, with 9 bases sitting between them. The run of the v3.0 immunoSEQ assay was at survey level. Data came from immunoSEQ multiplex PCR; TCRdb stores just in-frame clones and leaves some out. The repertoire has some 25,000 clones, 80% to 90% of them found once; the top ten carry 9% to 10%. Regarding the study as a whole: Repertoires from HIV showed CDR3 length ranges narrower than those of controls.

The sequences come from unsorted PBMCs, collected 3 years after starting antiretroviral therapy. This clonotype was sampled from a man aged 40-49 years with HIV. The chain is built from TRBV19 and TRBJ2-4; no clear D gene. This chain's CDR3 is CASSSLADIQYF. The CDR3 DNA follows: TGTGCCAGTAGTAGTTTAGCCGACATTCAGTACTTC.